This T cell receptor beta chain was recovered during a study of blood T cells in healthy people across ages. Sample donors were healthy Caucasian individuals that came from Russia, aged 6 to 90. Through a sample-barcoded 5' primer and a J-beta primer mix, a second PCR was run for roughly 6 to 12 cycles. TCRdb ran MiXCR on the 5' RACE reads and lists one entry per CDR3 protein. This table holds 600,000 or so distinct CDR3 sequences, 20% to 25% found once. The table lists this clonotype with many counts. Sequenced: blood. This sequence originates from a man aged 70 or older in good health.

Here the CDR3 reads CSARDPGQGLYGYTF. CDR3 nucleotides: TGCAGTGCTAGAGACCCGGGACAGGGGCTCTATGGCTACACCTTC. The V gene is TRBV20-1, the J gene TRBJ1-2; 10 positions match TRBD1. V lost 0 bases to trimming and J lost 4 bases; unmatched junction nucleotides: 5. This CDR3 spans 15 amino acids. The V gene's germline CDR1 is DFQATT and CDR2 SNEGSKA (reference sequence).